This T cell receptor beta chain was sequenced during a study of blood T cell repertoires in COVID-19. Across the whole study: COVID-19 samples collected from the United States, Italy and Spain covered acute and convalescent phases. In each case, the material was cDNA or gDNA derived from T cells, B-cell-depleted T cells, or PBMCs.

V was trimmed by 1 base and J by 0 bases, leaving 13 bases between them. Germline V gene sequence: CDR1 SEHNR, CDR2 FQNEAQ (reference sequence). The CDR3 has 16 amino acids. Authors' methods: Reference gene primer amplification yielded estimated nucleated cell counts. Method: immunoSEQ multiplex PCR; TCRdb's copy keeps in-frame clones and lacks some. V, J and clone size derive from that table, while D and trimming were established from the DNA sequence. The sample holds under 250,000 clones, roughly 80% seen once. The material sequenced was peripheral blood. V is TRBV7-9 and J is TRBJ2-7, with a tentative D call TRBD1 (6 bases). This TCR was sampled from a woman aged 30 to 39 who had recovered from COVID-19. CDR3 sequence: CASSLVKGGRSYEQYF. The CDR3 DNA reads TGTGCCAGCAGCTTAGTAAAAGGGGGTCGCTCCTACGAGCAGTACTTC.